One and the same sample provided the 16 T cell receptor beta chains below, sequenced in a study of OX40 agonist ivuxolimab in advanced cancers. The protocol used for the library was the immunoSEQ multiplex PCR assay. TCRdb provides this immuneACCESS table in a form limited to in-frame rearrangements. Some clones are lacking; in checked studies, under half of them reflect an unresolved V gene, and why the rest are absent is not known. Across this sample there are fewer than 70,000 clones, with more than 75% seen only once. Approximately 2.1% of the sample lies in the top ten. The source material was CD4+ or CD8+ T cells sorted from blood, sampled in a trial of the OX40 agonist ivuxolimab. The receptor set was obtained from an adult with an advanced solid tumor such as melanoma, head and neck, liver or kidney cancer.

The chain couples TRBV28 to TRBJ2-3, with 11 bases identical to TRBD2. This CDR3 region has 15 residues. V lost 7 bases and J lost 3; bases outside the gene matches: 6. The germline V gene has CDR1 MDHEN and CDR2 SYDVKM. In DNA, the CDR3 is TGTGCCAGCATAAAGGGACTAGCGGCTACAGATACGCAGTATTTT. It codes for CASIKGLAATDTQYF.

V and J are TRBV18 and TRBJ2-2; TRBD2 matches 13 bases. The CDR3 consists of 15 residues. Per germline, CDR1 KGHSH and CDR2 LQKENI. V lost 3 bases to trimming and J lost 6 bases; unmatched junction nucleotides: 1. In DNA, the CDR3 is TGTGCCAGCTCACCTGGGACTAGCGGGGCCGGGGAGCTGTTTTTT. Translating it yields CASSPGTSGAGELFF. Looking up the rest from reference TRBV18 and TRBJ2-2 gives the full variable domain: NAGVMQNPRHLVRRRGQEARLRCSPMKGHSHVYWYRQLPEEGLKFMVYLQKENIIDESGMPKERFSAEFPKEGPSILRIQQVVRGDSAAYFCASSPGTSGAGELFFGEGSRLTVL.

This clone was detected a few times. The CDR3 DNA is TGTGCCAGCAGTCCGTCACAGGGGAGAAGCACTGAAGCTTTCTTT. This codes for CASSPSQGRSTEAFF. The chain is built from TRBV27 and TRBJ1-1; 7 bases agree with TRBD1. The CDR3 loop spans 15 amino acids. Germline V CDR1 and CDR2: MNHEY, SMNVEV (reference sequence). Trimming cost V 5 bases and J 4 bases; bases outside gene matches: 10.

The chain joins TRBV9 to TRBJ1-3, with D hard to call. CDR1 and CDR2 (germline): SGDLS, YYNGEE. The CDR3 runs to 14 residues. Trimming took 0 bases from V and 9 from J, leaving 13 bases between them. DNA for the CDR3: TGTGCCAGCAGCGTAGAACAGAGTCCAACCACCATATATTTT. Its translation is CASSVEQSPTTIYF.

In its sample, this clone was seen a few times. The chain carries TRBV7-2 and TRBJ2-3; TRBD2 aligns across 12 bases. The CDR3 covers 17 residues. The ends lost 2 bases at V and 4 bases at J; junction bases unmatched: 7. CDR1 and CDR2 from the germline V gene are SGHTA and FQGNSA. CDR3 DNA: TGTGCCAGCAGCTTAATTTCCCTAGCGGGGGGGCCAGATACGCAGTATTTT. It translates to CASSLISLAGGPDTQYF.

The chain links TRBV25-1 to TRBJ2-5; the D is unclear. There are 12 residues in the CDR3. CDR1 and CDR2 (germline): MGHDK, SYGVNS. The V gene lost 5 bases and the J gene lost 1 base, with 5 bases spanning the gap. The CDR3 sequence is CASSPRQETQYF. The CDR3 DNA reads TGTGCCAGCAGTCCCCGCCAAGAGACCCAGTACTTC.

This clone was seen a single time. The chain is built from TRBV5-8 and TRBJ1-5, with D perhaps TRBD1 (6 bases). The CDR3 spans 16 residues. The ends were cut back, 0 bases at V and 6 bases at J, with 16 bases in the middle. Germline V gene data show CDR1 as SGHTS and CDR2 as YDEGEE. The CDR3 here is CASSLGGTGAVQPQHF. For the CDR3, the DNA is TGTGCCAGCAGCTTGGGGGGCACGGGGGCAGTTCAGCCCCAGCATTTT.

This chain links TRBV2 with TRBJ1-2; 7 bases agree with TRBD1. CDR3 length equals 14 residues. V dropped 4 bases and J dropped 4; count of bases not matched to a gene: 6. CDR1 and CDR2 from the germline V gene are SNHLY and FYNNEI. The CDR3 bases are TGTGCCAGCAGTGTACAGGGGAGCGCCTATGGCTACACCTTC. Translating gives CASSVQGSAYGYTF. The variable domain in full, completed from reference TRBV2 and TRBJ1-2, reads EPEVTQTPSHQVTQMGQEVILRCVPISNHLYFYWYRQILGQKVEFLVSFYNNEISEKSEIFDDQFSVERPDGSNFTLKIRSTKLEDSAMYFCASSVQGSAYGYTFGSGTRLTVV.

The chain combines TRBV19 with TRBJ2-3; D not certain. The length of the CDR3 is 12 residues. Germline CDR1 and CDR2: LNHDA and SQIVND (reference sequence). Between the trimmed V and J ends, which lost 2 bases and 5 bases, there was a span of 5 bases. The CDR3 DNA reads as TGTGCCAGTAGTATACCCAGAGATACGCAGTATTTT. Translated, it gives CASSIPRDTQYF.

This clone was seen just once. The gene calls are TRBV7-2 and TRBJ2-5, with D maybe TRBD1 (6 bases). The germline V gene encodes CDR1 SGHTA and CDR2 FQGNSA. The CDR3 runs to 14 residues. V shed 1 base and J shed 4 bases, with 10 bases lying between them. The chain's CDR3 is CASSLGPGVETQYF. CDR3 coding DNA: TGTGCCAGCAGCTTAGGCCCAGGGGTAGAGACCCAGTACTTC.

The sample holds one count of this clone. The V gene is TRBV5-1, the J gene TRBJ2-1; weak D call: TRBD2 (5 bases). The ends were cut back, 0 bases at V and 6 bases at J, with 13 bases in the middle. The CDR3 sequence is 15 residues long. CDR1 and CDR2 (germline): SGHRS, YFSETQ. The CDR3 spells CASSLVASSGNEQFF. For the CDR3, the DNA is TGCGCCAGCAGCTTGGTGGCTAGCTCCGGCAATGAGCAGTTCTTC. The variable domain in full, with the rest retrieved from reference TRBV5-1 and TRBJ2-1, is KAGVTQTPRYLIKTRGQQVTLSCSPISGHRSVSWYQQTPGQGLQFLFEYFSETQRNKGNFPGRFSGRQFSNSRSEMNVSTLELGDSALYLCASSLVASSGNEQFFGPGTRLTVL.

The chain recombines TRBV11-2 with TRBJ1-3, with unresolved D. Germline V gene data show CDR1 as SGHAT and CDR2 as FQNNGV. V gave up 5 bases and J gave up 1 base, with 9 bases separating them. The CDR3 is 14 amino acids. The CDR3 sequence: CASSPVRSGNTIYF. In nucleotides, the CDR3 is TGTGCCAGCAGCCCAGTTCGTTCTGGAAACACCATATATTTT.

This clone was detected only once. V is TRBV4-3 and J is TRBJ2-4; D tentatively reads TRBD1 or TRBD2 (5 bases each). CDR3 length: 14 amino acids. V gave up 1 base and J gave up 8 bases, with 12 bases separating them. Germline values: CDR1 LGHNA, CDR2 YSLEER. The CDR3 reads CASSQAVRDHIQYF. Here the CDR3 DNA reads TGCGCCAGCAGCCAAGCAGTCAGGGACCACATTCAGTACTTC.

The chain recombines TRBV5-4 with TRBJ1-1; 8 positions agree with TRBD1. V gave up 3 bases and J gave up 5 bases; unmatched junction bases: 9. The CDR3 is 15 amino acids. Germline loops: CDR1 SGHNT, CDR2 YYREEE (reference sequence). CDR3 amino acids: CASSSPGQGGTEAFF. The CDR3 DNA follows: TGTGCCAGCAGCTCCCCTGGACAGGGTGGGACTGAAGCTTTCTTT.

The CDR3 region is CASSSGQGPATNEKLFF. The DNA of the CDR3 is TGTGCCAGCAGCTCGGGACAGGGGCCAGCAACTAATGAAAAACTGTTTTTT. The V call is TRBV5-6, the J call TRBJ1-4, with 10 bases fitting TRBD1. CDR3 length: 17 amino acids. CDR1 and CDR2 from the germline V gene are SGHDT and YYEEEE. The ends lost 3 bases at V and 0 bases at J; junction bases unmatched: 5.

The V call is TRBV4-3, the J call TRBJ2-7; D remains unclear. Between the trimmed V and J ends, which lost 0 bases and 3 bases, there was a span of 15 bases. This CDR3 region has 16 residues. Per the germline V gene, CDR1 is LGHNA and CDR2 is YSLEER. The CDR3 here is CASSQDSADRLYEQYF. As DNA, the CDR3 is TGCGCCAGCAGCCAAGATTCCGCGGACCGACTCTACGAGCAGTACTTC.